These 10 T cell receptor beta chains share one sample of origin, sequenced in a study of beta chain features in type 1 diabetes. Expressed TCRB transcripts were sequenced because the entire RNA isolate underwent reverse transcription. Libraries were prepared by immunoSEQ multiplex PCR; TCRdb keeps only in-frame clonotypes and omits some of them. The sample comprises approximately 250,000 clones, roughly 9.6% of which are singletons, and about 0.037% rests with the top ten. Sequenced sample: naive CD4+ T cells from blood. The receptor source for this set is a woman aged 18-29 years in good health.

This clone has at least ten counts. The chain carries TRBV5-4 and TRBJ2-1, with D possibly matching TRBD1 (6 bases). V lost 4 bases and J lost 4, with 9 bases in between. CDR1 is SGHNT, CDR2 YYREEE, per germline (reference sequence). The CDR3 is 13 residues long. For the CDR3, the DNA is TGTGCCAGCAGCCCCACAGGGTACAATGAGCAGTTCTTC. Its protein product is CASSPTGYNEQFF.

The chain carries TRBV19 and TRBJ2-2, with 13 positions matching TRBD2. CDR3 length equals 14 residues. Germline-derived CDR1 and CDR2 are LNHDA and SQIVND (reference sequence). Trimming removed 6 bases from V and 15 bases from J; junction bases left unmatched: 10. This CDR3 is CASSTSGGVSRLFF. The CDR3 nucleotides are TGTGCCAGTAGCACTAGCGGGGGGGTGTCGAGGTTGTTTTTT. Combining the CDR3 with reference TRBV19 and TRBJ2-2 gives the whole variable domain DGGITQSPKYLFRKEGQNVTLSCEQNLNHDAMYWYRQDPGQGLRLIYYSQIVNDFQKGDIAEGYSVSREKKESFPLTVTSAQKNPTAFYLCASSTSGGVSRLFFGEGSRLTVL.

There are a few counts of this clone. The V and J genes are TRBV27 and TRBJ1-2, with a possible D match to TRBD1 (6 bases). Germline V lookup: CDR1 MNHEY, CDR2 SMNVEV (reference sequence). Between the trimmed V and J ends, which lost 5 bases and 8 bases, there was a span of 18 bases. CDR3 length: 14 residues. In DNA form, the CDR3 reads TGTGCCAGCAGTATTATACAGGGTTGGAAAGGCTACACCTTC. Residues: CASSIIQGWKGYTF.

This clone appeared a few times. The J gene is TRBJ2-5, the V gene TRBV5-1; 12 bases map to TRBD2. The CDR3 is 18 amino acids. CDR1 is SGHRS, CDR2 YFSETQ, per germline. J gave up 5 bases and V 4 bases, and 15 bases lay outside the gene matches. The CDR3 is CASSLRTSGTPKTETQYF. The CDR3 DNA reads TGCGCCAGCAGCCTGAGGACTAGCGGGACCCCCAAGACGGAGACCCAGTACTTC.

This clone was detected a few times. DNA for the CDR3: TGTGCCAGCACCCTCGGCAGGGGCACTGAAGCTTTCTTT. Its protein is CASTLGRGTEAFF. This chain uses TRBV2 with TRBJ1-1, with D possibly TRBD1 on 6 matching bases. V was pared by 7 bases and J by 4 bases, with 13 bases between. From germline, CDR1 is SNHLY and CDR2 FYNNEI. The CDR3 is 13 residues long.

This clone showed up just a few times. This chain connects TRBV19 to TRBJ1-1; D perhaps matches TRBD1 (5 bases). The V end was cut by 6 bases, the J end by 1 base, with 21 bases between. Per the germline V gene, CDR1 is LNHDA and CDR2 is SQIVND (reference sequence). The CDR3 is 17 amino acids. Here the CDR3 reads CASSLRYGGRTNTEAFF. CDR3 bases: TGTGCCAGTAGCCTTCGTTATGGGGGGAGAACGAACACTGAAGCTTTCTTT.

A few counts support this clone. DNA for the CDR3: TGTGCCAGCCGCCTTGAGCCCTACGAGCAGTACTTC. It is translated as CASRLEPYEQYF. V gene TRBV18 combines with J gene TRBJ2-7; the D is unclear. Germline V gene sequence: CDR1 KGHSH, CDR2 LQKENI. The CDR3 spans 12 residues. V lost 8 bases and J 2 bases, leaving 10 bases between the germline ends.

This clone was counted at least ten times. The chain joins TRBV30 to TRBJ2-1; 7 bases fit TRBD2. Germline CDR1 GTSNPN, CDR2 SVGIG (reference sequence). The CDR3 has 11 amino acids. J lost 15 bases, V lost 4 bases, and 9 bases had no gene match. In DNA, the CDR3 is TGTGCCTGGACGAGCGGGGAGGTAGCGTTCTTC. Amino acids: CAWTSGEVAFF. The full variable domain, in which reference TRBV30 and TRBJ2-1 provide the parts outside the CDR3, is SQTIHQWPATLVQPVGSPLSLECTVEGTSNPNLYWYRQAAGRGLQLLFYSVGIGQISSEVPQNLSASRPQDRQFILSSKKLLLSDSGFYLCAWTSGEVAFFGPGTRLTVL.

This clone was detected only a few times. The V gene is TRBV19, the J gene TRBJ2-7; 8 bases fit TRBD2. Trimming took 1 base from V and 2 from J; bases not matched to a gene: 1. The length of the CDR3 is 14 residues. CDR1 is LNHDA, CDR2 SQIVND, per germline (reference sequence). The CDR3 DNA sequence: TGTGCCAGTAGTATAGGGCGGGGGGCCTACGAGCAGTACTTC. Protein sequence: CASSIGRGAYEQYF.

The genes are TRBV6-1 and TRBJ2-1; no clear D. V lost 9 bases to trimming and J lost 2 bases, with 5 bases between them. Germline V lookup: CDR1 MNHNS, CDR2 SASEGT. The CDR3 totals 11 residues. The CDR3, as DNA: TGTGCCAGTAACACCTACAATGAGCAGTTCTTC. It encodes CASNTYNEQFF.